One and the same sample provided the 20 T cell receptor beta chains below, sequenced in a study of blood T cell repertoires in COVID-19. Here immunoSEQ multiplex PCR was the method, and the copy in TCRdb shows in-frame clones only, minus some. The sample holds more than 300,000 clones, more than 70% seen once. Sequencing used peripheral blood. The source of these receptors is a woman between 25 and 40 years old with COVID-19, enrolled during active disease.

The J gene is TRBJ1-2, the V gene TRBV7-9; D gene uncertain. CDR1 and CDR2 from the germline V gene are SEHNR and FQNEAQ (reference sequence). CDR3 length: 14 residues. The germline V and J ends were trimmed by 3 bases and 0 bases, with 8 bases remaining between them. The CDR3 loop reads CASSFNTANYGYTF. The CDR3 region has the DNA TGTGCCAGCAGCTTCAACACAGCTAACTATGGCTACACCTTC.

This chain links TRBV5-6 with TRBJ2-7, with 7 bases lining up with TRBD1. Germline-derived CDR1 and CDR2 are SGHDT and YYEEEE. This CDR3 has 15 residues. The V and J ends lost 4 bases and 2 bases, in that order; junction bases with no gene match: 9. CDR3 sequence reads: CASSLPGTVTYEQYF. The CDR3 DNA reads TGTGCCAGCAGCCTTCCGGGGACAGTTACCTACGAGCAGTACTTC.

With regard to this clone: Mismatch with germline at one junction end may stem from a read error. The CDR3 DNA is TGTGCCAGCAGCGTAGCGGGAGGTTTGGACAATGAGCAGTTCTTC. Its translation: CASSVAGGLDNEQFF. V is TRBV7-9 and J is TRBJ2-1, with 10 bases that match TRBD2. CDR3 length: 15 amino acids. Germline CDR1 SEHNR, CDR2 FQNEAQ (reference sequence).

CDR3: CAGGGAGRTDTQYF. CDR3 bases: TGTGCCGGAGGGGGAGCGGGGCGCACAGATACGCAGTATTTT. This chain uses TRBV6-5 with TRBJ2-3; D is perhaps TRBD2 (7 bases). Trimming pared 11 bases from V and 1 base from J, leaving 16 bases between. Germline loops: CDR1 MNHEY, CDR2 SVGAGI. The CDR3 totals 14 residues.

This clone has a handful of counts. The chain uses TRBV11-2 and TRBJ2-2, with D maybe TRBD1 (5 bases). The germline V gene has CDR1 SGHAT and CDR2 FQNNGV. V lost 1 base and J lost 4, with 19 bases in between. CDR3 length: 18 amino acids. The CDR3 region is CASSLVGPRGQLTGELFF. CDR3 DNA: TGTGCCAGCAGCTTAGTGGGTCCCCGCGGACAACTCACCGGGGAGCTGTTTTTT.

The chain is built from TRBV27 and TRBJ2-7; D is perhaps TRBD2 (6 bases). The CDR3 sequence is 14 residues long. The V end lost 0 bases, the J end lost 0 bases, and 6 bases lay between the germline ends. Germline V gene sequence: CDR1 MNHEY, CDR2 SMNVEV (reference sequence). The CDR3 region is CASSLSSGSYEQYF. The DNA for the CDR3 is TGTGCCAGCAGTTTATCTAGCGGCTCCTACGAGCAGTACTTC.

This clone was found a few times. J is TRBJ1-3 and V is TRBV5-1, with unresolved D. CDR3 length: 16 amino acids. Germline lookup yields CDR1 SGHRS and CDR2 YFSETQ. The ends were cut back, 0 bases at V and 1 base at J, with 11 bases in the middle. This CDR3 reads CASSLGPGSSGNTIYF. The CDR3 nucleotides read TGCGCCAGCAGCTTGGGCCCGGGATCGTCTGGAAACACCATATATTTT.

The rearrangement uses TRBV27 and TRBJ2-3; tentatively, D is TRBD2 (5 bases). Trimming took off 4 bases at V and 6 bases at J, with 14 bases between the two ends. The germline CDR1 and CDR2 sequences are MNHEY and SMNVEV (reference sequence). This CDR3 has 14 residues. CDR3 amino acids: CASSSASLSDTQYF. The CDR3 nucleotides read TGTGCCAGCAGTTCCGCTAGCCTGTCCGATACGCAGTATTTT.

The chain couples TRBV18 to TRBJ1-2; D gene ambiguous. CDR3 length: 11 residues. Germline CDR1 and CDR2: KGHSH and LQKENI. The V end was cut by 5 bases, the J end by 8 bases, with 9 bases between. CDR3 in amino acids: CASSEGGGYTF. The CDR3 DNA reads TGTGCCAGCTCAGAGGGAGGCGGCTACACCTTC.

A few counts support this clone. CDR3 sequence (DNA): TGTGCCAGCAGTTTCGGGTATTCACCCCTCCACTTT. Protein product: CASSFGYSPLHF. The V gene is TRBV28, the J gene TRBJ1-6; D remains unclear. CDR3 size: 12 residues. Trimming took off 3 bases at V and 8 bases at J, with 5 bases between the two ends. Looked up from germline, CDR1 is MDHEN and CDR2 is SYDVKM.

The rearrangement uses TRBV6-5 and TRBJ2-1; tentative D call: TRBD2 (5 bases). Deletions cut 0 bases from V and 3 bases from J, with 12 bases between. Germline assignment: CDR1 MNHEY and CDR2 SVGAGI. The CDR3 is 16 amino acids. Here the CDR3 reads CASSYSLARSYNEQFF. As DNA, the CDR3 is TGTGCCAGCAGTTACTCCTTAGCGAGAAGCTACAATGAGCAGTTCTTC.

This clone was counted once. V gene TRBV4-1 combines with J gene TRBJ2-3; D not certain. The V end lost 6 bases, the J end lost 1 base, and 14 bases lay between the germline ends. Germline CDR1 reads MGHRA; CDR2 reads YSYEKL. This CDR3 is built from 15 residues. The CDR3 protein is CASRPAPSGTDTQYF. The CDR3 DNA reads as TGCGCCAGCAGGCCAGCCCCCAGCGGCACAGATACGCAGTATTTT.

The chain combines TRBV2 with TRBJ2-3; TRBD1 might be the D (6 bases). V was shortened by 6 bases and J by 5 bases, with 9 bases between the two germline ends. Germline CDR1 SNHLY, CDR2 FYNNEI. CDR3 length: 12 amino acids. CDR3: CASSRGEDTQYF. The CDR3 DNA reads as TGTGCCAGCAGCAGGGGAGAAGATACGCAGTATTTT.

CDR3 sequence (DNA): TGTGCCAGCAAGCGAGAGGCGGGGCCCTATGGCTACACCTTC. It encodes CASKREAGPYGYTF. The rearrangement uses TRBV7-2 and TRBJ1-2; a weak D match, TRBD1 (5 bases). The germline V gene has CDR1 SGHTA and CDR2 FQGNSA. V shed 7 bases and J shed 4 bases, with 16 bases lying between them. The CDR3 runs 14 residues.

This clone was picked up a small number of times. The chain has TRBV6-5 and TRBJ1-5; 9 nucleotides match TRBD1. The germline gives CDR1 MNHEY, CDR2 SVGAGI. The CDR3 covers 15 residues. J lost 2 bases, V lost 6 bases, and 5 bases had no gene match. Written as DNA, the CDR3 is TGTGCCAGCAGACCGGACAGGGGCGGCAATCAGCCCCAGCATTTT. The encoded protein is CASRPDRGGNQPQHF.

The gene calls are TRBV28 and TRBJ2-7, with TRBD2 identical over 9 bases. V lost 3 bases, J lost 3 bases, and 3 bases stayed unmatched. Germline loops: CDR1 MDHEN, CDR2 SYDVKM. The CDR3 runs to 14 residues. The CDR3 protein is CASSLGLAFYEQYF. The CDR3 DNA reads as TGTGCCAGCAGTTTGGGACTAGCCTTCTACGAGCAGTACTTC.

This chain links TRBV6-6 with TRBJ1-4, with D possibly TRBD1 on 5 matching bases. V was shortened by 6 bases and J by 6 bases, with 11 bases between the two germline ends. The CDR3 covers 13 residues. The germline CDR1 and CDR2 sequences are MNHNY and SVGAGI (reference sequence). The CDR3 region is CASRGIGDEKLFF. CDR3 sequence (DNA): TGTGCCAGCAGAGGGATAGGGGATGAAAAACTGTTTTTT.

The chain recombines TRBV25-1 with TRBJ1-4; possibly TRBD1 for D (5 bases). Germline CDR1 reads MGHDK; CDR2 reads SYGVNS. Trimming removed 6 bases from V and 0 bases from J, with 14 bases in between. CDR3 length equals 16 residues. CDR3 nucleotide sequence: TGTGCCAGCAGGAAACTGACGACAGCAACTAATGAAAAACTGTTTTTT. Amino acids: CASRKLTTATNEKLFF.

The CDR3 DNA is TGCGCCAGCATGAGAGGACTAGCGGGAAGTCAAGAGACCCAGTACTTC. It encodes CASMRGLAGSQETQYF. J is TRBJ2-5 and V is TRBV5-1, with TRBD2 identical over 12 bases. The germline gives CDR1 SGHRS, CDR2 YFSETQ. Trimming at V came to 6 bases and at J to 2 bases, leaving 8 bases not matched to a gene. The CDR3 extends over 16 amino acids. The full variable domain, completed using reference TRBV5-1 and TRBJ2-5, is KAGVTQTPRYLIKTRGQQVTLSCSPISGHRSVSWYQQTPGQGLQFLFEYFSETQRNKGNFPGRFSGRQFSNSRSEMNVSTLELGDSALYLCASMRGLAGSQETQYFGPGTRLLVL.

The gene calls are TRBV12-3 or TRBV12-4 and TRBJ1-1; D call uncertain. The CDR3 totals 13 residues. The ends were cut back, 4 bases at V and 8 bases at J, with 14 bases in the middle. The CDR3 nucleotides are TGTGCCAGCAGTTGGGCCCATATCGGAGAAGCTTTCTTT. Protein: CASSWAHIGEAFF.